Here is one TCR beta chain with its context. During active infection, Seattle patients enrolled and were then monitored through disease. These data originate in a study of blood T cell repertoires in COVID-19. Study-wide background: Whether acute or convalescent, the COVID-19 samples came from the United States, Italy and Spain. The analysed material was cDNA or gDNA that came from T cells, B-cell-depleted T cells, or PBMCs.

Germline assignment: CDR1 LGHDT and CDR2 YNNKEL (reference sequence). The CDR3 is made up of 18 amino acids. V was pared by 0 bases and J by 4 bases, with 10 bases of the junction left unmatched. Generated by immunoSEQ multiplex PCR, the TCRdb table keeps only in-frame clones and is missing some. The table has approximately 210,000 clones, 85% to 90% seen once. The sequencing input was peripheral blood. This receptor was taken from a man in his fifties or sixties with COVID-19, enrolled during active disease. V and J are TRBV3-1 (or the pseudogene TRBV3-2) and TRBJ2-5, with 11 bases fitting TRBD2. This CDR3 reads CASSQEGSGRAWGETQYF. CDR3 nucleotide sequence: TGTGCCAGCAGCCAAGAGGGTAGCGGGAGGGCCTGGGGAGAGACCCAGTACTTC.